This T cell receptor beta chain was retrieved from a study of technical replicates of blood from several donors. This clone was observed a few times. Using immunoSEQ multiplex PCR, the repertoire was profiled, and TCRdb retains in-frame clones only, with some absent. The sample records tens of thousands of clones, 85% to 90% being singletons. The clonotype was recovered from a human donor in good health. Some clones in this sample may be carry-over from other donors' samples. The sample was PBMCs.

The CDR3 is CAWSAGLLFGELFF. For the CDR3, the DNA is TGTGCCTGGAGTGCTGGACTCCTCTTTGGGGAGCTGTTTTTT. This chain connects TRBV30 to TRBJ2-2; D is perhaps TRBD2 (5 bases). Germline lookup yields CDR1 GTSNPN and CDR2 SVGIG (reference sequence). The length of the CDR3 is 14 residues. The V end was cut by 1 base, the J end by 8 bases, with 14 bases between.